This T cell receptor (beta chain) was observed in a study of T-cell reconstitution after alpha-beta-depleted transplantation in children. The library targeted TCRbeta and was prepared with unique molecular identifiers. TCRdb passed the PCR reads through MiXCR, listing each CDR3 protein once. Counted here are about 300,000 distinct CDR3 sequences, 10% occurring once; the ten biggest clones make up approximately 7.6%. Study-wide points: A year post-transplant, T-cell counts and diversity derived mostly from newly produced T cells.

Germline V gives CDR1 SNHLY, CDR2 FYNNEI. V was shortened by 6 bases and J by 2 bases, with 11 bases between the two germline ends. The CDR3 length is 13 residues. At least ten counts were recorded for this clonotype. Antigen: not known. The J gene is TRBJ2-7, the V gene TRBV2; tentative D call: TRBD2 (6 bases). The starting material was PBMCs, obtained before TCRalphabeta/CD19-depleted stem cell transplant. The receptor comes from a boy under two years old with acute myeloid leukemia, due to receive a stem cell transplant. CDR3 sequence (DNA): TGTGCCAGCAGAGGGACTTTTACCTACGAGCAGTACTTC. Translation: CASRGTFTYEQYF.